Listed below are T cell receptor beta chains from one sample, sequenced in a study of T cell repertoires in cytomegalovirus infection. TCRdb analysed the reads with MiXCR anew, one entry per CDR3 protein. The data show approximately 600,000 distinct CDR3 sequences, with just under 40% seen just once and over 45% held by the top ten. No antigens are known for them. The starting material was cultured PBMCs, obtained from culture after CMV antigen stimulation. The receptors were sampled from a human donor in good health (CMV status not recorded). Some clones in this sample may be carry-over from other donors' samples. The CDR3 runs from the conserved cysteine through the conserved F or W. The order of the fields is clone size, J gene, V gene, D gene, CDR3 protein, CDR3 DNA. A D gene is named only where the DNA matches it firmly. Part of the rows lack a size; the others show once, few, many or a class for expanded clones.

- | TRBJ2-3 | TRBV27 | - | CASSLFRARDTQYF | TGTGCCAGCAGTTTATTCAGGGCCAGGGATACGCAGTATTTT
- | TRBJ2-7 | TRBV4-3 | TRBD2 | CASSQDVLATYEQYF | TGCGCCAGCAGCCAAGATGTACTAGCGACCTACGAGCAGTACTTC
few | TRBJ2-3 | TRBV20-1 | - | CSARRGGTHTQYF | TGCAGTGCTAGACGTGGGGGGACCCATACGCAGTATTTT
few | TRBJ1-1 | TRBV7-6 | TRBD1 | CASSSSPTGTVNTEAFF | TGTGCCAGCAGCTCCTCACCCACCGGGACAGTGAACACTGAAGCTTTCTTT
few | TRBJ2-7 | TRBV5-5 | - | CASSDSWTEYYEQYF | TGTGCCAGCAGCGATTCCTGGACAGAGTACTACGAGCAGTACTTC
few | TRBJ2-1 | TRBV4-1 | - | CASSQDNVAISGRSYNEQFF | TGCGCCAGCAGCCAAGATAATGTGGCTATTAGCGGCCGCTCCTACAATGAGCAGTTCTTC
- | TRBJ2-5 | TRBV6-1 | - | CDSSEARGQTQETQYF | TGTGACAGCAGTGAAGCGCGGGGACAGACCCAAGAGACCCAGTACTTC
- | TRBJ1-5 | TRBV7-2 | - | CASSLVSYSQPQHF | TGTGCCAGCAGCTTAGTTTCCTATAGCCAGCCCCAGCATTTT
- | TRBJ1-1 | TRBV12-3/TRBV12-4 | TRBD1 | CATSEGAGAFF | TGTGCCACATCAGAGGGGGCGGGTGCTTTCTTT
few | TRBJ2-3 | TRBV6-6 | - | CASSYQGRPDTQYF | TGTGCCAGCAGTTACCAGGGACGCCCAGATACGCAGTATTTT
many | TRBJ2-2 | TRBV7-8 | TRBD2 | CASSYPHGGASGELFF | TGTGCCAGCAGCTACCCCCACGGGGGGGCCTCCGGGGAGCTGTTTTTT
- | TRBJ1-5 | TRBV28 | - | CASSFGILGGAQPQHF | TGTGCCAGCAGTTTTGGGATATTGGGGGGGGCTCAGCCCCAGCATTTT
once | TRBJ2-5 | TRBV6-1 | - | CASSYGGVRETQYF | TGTGCCAGCAGTTACGGGGGAGTTAGAGAGACCCAGTACTTC
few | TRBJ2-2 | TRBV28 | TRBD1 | CASSYGRQGMNTGELFF | TGTGCCAGCAGTTATGGGCGACAGGGGATGAACACCGGGGAGCTGTTTTTT
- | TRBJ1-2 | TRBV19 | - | CASSLQLAAQSYGYTF | TGTGCCAGTAGTCTCCAACTAGCCGCCCAGAGCTATGGCTACACCTTC
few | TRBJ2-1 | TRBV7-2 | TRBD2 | CASSLDLAGVIEQFF | TGTGCCAGCAGCTTAGATCTAGCGGGAGTCATTGAGCAGTTCTTC
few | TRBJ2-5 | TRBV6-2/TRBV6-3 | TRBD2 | CASSYEREGPETQYF | TGTGCCAGCAGTTATGAGCGGGAGGGCCCAGAGACCCAGTACTTC
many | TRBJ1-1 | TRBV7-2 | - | CASSLVLMNPEAFF | TGTGCCAGCAGCTTAGTTTTAATGAACCCTGAAGCTTTCTTT
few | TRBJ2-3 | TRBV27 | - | CASSTASTDTQYF | TGTGCCAGCAGTACCGCTAGCACAGATACGCAGTATTTT
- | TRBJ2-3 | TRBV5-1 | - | CASSLNSDDTQYF | TGCGCCAGCAGCTTGAACAGTGACGATACGCAGTATTTT
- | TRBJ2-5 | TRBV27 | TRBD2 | CASSLFLAGVETQYF | TGTGCCAGCAGTTTATTTCTAGCGGGAGTGGAGACCCAGTACTTC
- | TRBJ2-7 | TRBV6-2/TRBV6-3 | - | CASNRGDYEQYF | TGTGCCAGCAATCGAGGGGATTACGAGCAGTACTTC
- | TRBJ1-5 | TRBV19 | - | CASSIGVRNQPQHF | TGTGCCAGTAGTATAGGGGTGAGAAATCAGCCCCAGCATTTT
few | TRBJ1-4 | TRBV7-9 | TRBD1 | CASSKQGARDEKLFF | TGTGCCAGCAGCAAACAGGGGGCGCGGGATGAAAAACTGTTTTTT
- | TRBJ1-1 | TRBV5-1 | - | CASSHGQNTEAFF | TGCGCCAGCAGCCACGGACAGAACACTGAAGCTTTCTTT
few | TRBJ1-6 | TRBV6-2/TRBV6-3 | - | CASSYRRADSPLHF | TGTGCCAGCAGTTACCGCCGGGCGGATTCACCCCTCCACTTT
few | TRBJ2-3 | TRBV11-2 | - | CASSLKGSGTDTQYF | TGTGCCAGCAGCTTAAAGGGCTCGGGGACAGATACGCAGTATTTT
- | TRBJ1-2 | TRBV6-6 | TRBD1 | CASSYSPGQGYGYTF | TGTGCCAGCAGTTACTCTCCGGGACAGGGGTATGGCTACACCTTC
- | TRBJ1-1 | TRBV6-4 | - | CASIGGMNTEAFF | TGTGCCAGCATCGGAGGGATGAACACTGAAGCTTTCTTT
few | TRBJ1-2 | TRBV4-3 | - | CASSQDRQPNYGYTF | TGCGCCAGCAGCCAAGATAGACAGCCCAACTATGGCTACACCTTC
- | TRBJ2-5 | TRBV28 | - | CASRSGLAGGQETQYF | TGTGCCAGCAGGTCCGGGTTGGCCGGTGGGCAAGAGACCCAGTACTTC
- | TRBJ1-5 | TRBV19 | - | CATQMRLSQPQHF | TGTGCCACCCAGATGAGGTTGAGTCAGCCCCAGCATTTT
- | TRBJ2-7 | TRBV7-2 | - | CASNLVTTVSSYEQYF | TGTGCCAGCAACTTAGTTACGACGGTGAGCTCCTACGAGCAGTACTTC
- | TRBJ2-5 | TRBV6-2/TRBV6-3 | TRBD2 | CASSHRTSGEETQYF | TGTGCCAGCAGTCATCGGACTAGCGGGGAAGAGACCCAGTACTTC
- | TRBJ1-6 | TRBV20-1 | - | CSARDRGYNSPLHF | TGCAGTGCTAGAGACAGGGGCTATAATTCACCCCTCCACTTT
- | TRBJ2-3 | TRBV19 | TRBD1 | CASSTWGTGIDYPTDTQYF | TGTGCCAGTAGTACATGGGGGACAGGGATCGACTACCCCACAGATACGCAGTATTTT
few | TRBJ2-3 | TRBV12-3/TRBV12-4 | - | CASSIAFTQYF | TGTGCCAGCAGTATAGCCTTTACGCAGTATTTT
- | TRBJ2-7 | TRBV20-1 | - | CSARDTGTYEQYF | TGCAGTGCTAGAGATACAGGGACCTACGAGCAGTACTTC
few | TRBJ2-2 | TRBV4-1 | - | CASSQDAIQGELFF | TGCGCCAGCAGCCAAGATGCTATCCAGGGGGAGCTGTTTTTT
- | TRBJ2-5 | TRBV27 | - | CASSFPTAQETQYF | TGTGCCAGCAGTTTCCCCACAGCCCAAGAGACCCAGTACTTC
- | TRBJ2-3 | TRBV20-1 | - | CSARGVGTTDTQYF | TGCAGTGCTAGAGGTGTAGGGACCACCGATACGCAGTATTTT
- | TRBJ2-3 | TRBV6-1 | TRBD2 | CASSVGLAGGLDTQYF | TGTGCCAGCAGTGTGGGACTAGCGGGGGGCCTAGATACGCAGTATTTT
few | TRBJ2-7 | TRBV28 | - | CASSRGDTSSSYEQYF | TGTGCCAGCAGCAGGGGGGACACATCGAGCTCCTACGAGCAGTACTTC
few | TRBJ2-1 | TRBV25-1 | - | CAGAGADREQFF | TGTGCGGGGGCGGGGGCGGACCGAGAGCAGTTCTTC
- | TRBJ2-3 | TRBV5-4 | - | CASSLGGSGLAQYF | TGTGCCAGCAGCTTGGGGGGTTCGGGGTTGGCGCAGTATTTT
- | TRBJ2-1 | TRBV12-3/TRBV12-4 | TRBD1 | CASSLTGTGGSYNEQFF | TGTGCCAGCAGTTTAACAGGGACAGGGGGCTCCTACAATGAGCAGTTCTTC
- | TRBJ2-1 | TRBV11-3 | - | CASSPSGPASDEQFF | TGTGCCAGCAGCCCCTCAGGGCCCGCTTCAGATGAGCAGTTCTTC
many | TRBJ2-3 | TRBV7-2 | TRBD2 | CASSLRGGAGGPTDTQYF | TGTGCCAGCAGCTTACGCGGGGGAGCGGGAGGGCCAACAGATACGCAGTATTTT
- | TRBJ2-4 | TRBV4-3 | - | CASSQDTGTMGNIQYF | TGCGCCAGCAGCCAAGATACAGGAACGATGGGAAACATTCAGTACTTC
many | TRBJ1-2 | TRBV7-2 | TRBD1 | CASLLQGAYYGYTF | TGTGCCAGCCTCCTACAGGGGGCGTACTATGGCTACACCTTC
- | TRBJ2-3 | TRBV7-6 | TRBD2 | CASSLLGTSGPSDTQYF | TGTGCCAGCAGCCTACTTGGGACTAGCGGGCCCTCGGATACGCAGTATTTT
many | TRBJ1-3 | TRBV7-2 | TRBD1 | CASSVDRAPGNTIYF | TGTGCCAGCAGCGTGGACAGGGCCCCTGGAAACACCATATATTTT
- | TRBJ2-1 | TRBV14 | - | CASSSQVLYGEQFF | TGTGCCAGCAGCTCCCAGGTTCTTTATGGTGAGCAGTTCTTC
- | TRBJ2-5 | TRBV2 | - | CARKSWERQETQYF | TGTGCCAGGAAGTCGTGGGAGAGGCAAGAGACCCAGTACTTC
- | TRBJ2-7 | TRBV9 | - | CASSVGQGTYEQYF | TGTGCCAGCAGCGTAGGTCAGGGGACCTACGAGCAGTACTTC
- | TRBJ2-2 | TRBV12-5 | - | CASGLVPGQQVGELFF | TGTGCTAGTGGTTTGGTACCTGGACAGCAAGTCGGGGAGCTGTTTTTT
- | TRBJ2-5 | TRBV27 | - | CASSSSQRGGLPSAQYF | TGTGCCAGCAGTTCCTCCCAGCGTGGGGGGCTACCAAGTGCCCAGTACTTC
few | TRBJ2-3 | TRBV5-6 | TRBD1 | CASSGPLDRGADTQYF | TGTGCCAGCAGCGGACCCCTGGACAGGGGAGCAGATACGCAGTATTTT